Below, 20 T cell receptor beta chains from the same sample are listed, as sequenced in a study of CD8 T cells in ankylosing spondylitis listed by TCRdb under 2017. General conclusions and limits of the study: A TCR beta motif of about eight highly homologous amino acid variants appeared characteristic of blood from ankylosing spondylitis patients.

These receptors are not linked to any known antigen. The library came from 5' RACE. TCRdb shows the sequencer as Illumina HiSeq 2500. Starting from the raw public reads, TCRdb applied fastp trimming at Q25, assembled clones with MiXCR and retained in-frame beta chains. Rows are unified per CDR3 protein, each entry keeping the most common DNA and genes. This sample lists 330,000 or so distinct CDR3 sequences; 7% to 9% were detected once. 14% to 15% of the sample is in the top ten clones. Specimen: blood, either unsorted or a sorted T cell fraction (not recorded which). The source is a male donor with ankylosing spondylitis.

V gene TRBV29-1 combines with J gene TRBJ2-5, with 12 nucleotides matching TRBD2. The CDR3 totals 15 residues. V was clipped by 6 bases and J by 4 bases; unmatched bases: 9. The V gene's germline CDR1 is SQVTM and CDR2 ANQGSEA. CDR3 nucleotides: TGCAGCGTCCCCCCCCGGGGACTAGCGGGAGAGACCCAGTACTTC. Protein product: CSVPPRGLAGETQYF.

This clonotype was detected ten times or more. CDR3 nucleotides: TGTGCCAGCAGCGTAAACTATGGCTACACCTTC. This sequence encodes CASSVNYGYTF. The chain joins TRBV9 to TRBJ1-2; the D is unclear. Germline V lookup: CDR1 SGDLS, CDR2 YYNGEE. This CDR3 has 11 amino acids. V lost 1 base to trimming and J lost 2 bases, with 0 bases between them.

This clonotype was detected ten times or more. The chain employs TRBV7-8 and TRBJ2-7, with D perhaps assigned TRBD1 or TRBD2 (6 bases each). CDR3 size: 15 residues. Germline V gene lookup returns CDR1 SGHVS and CDR2 FQNEAQ. V was clipped by 5 bases and J by 7 bases, with 21 bases between them. This chain's CDR3 is CASSPLTRGGQEQYF. The DNA for the CDR3 is TGTGCCAGCAGCCCATTAACCCGAGGGGGGCAAGAGCAGTACTTC.

The gene calls are TRBV7-3 and TRBJ2-3; 8 bases match TRBD1. Germline CDR1 is SGHTA and CDR2 is FQGTGA. Losses at the gene ends were 5 bases for V and 7 bases for J; bases not matched to a gene: 8. This CDR3 is built from 14 residues. In DNA form, the CDR3 reads TGTGCCAGCAGCCCTGGACAGGGCTTGCATACGCAGTATTTT. Translated: CASSPGQGLHTQYF.

In this sample, this clonotype turned up a few times. The chain recombines TRBV12-3 or TRBV12-4 with TRBJ1-5; D may be TRBD1 (6 bases). CDR3 size: 16 residues. V was pared by 4 bases and J by 2 bases, with 15 bases between. CDR3 sequence: CASSSTIQGGNQPQHF. The CDR3, as DNA: TGTGCCAGCAGTTCAACCATACAGGGTGGCAATCAGCCCCAGCATTTT.

There are a few counts of this clonotype. The rearrangement joins TRBV4-2 to TRBJ1-5; 8 bases fit TRBD1. V lost 0 bases and J lost 0; bases outside the gene matches: 4. Germline-derived CDR1 and CDR2 are LGHNA and YNFKEQ. The CDR3 loop spans 17 amino acids. The CDR3 DNA sequence: TGTGCCAGCAGCCAAGAAGGGACAGGCTATAGCAATCAGCCCCAGCATTTT. Protein product: CASSQEGTGYSNQPQHF.

The chain couples TRBV27 to TRBJ2-3; D could derive from TRBD1 or TRBD2 (6 bases each). V was cut by 8 bases and J by 5 bases, with 17 bases left in between. The CDR3 runs to 14 residues. Germline CDR1 reads MNHEY; CDR2 reads SMNVEV (reference sequence). CDR3 nucleotide sequence: TGTGCCAGCCGAGGGGGACTTAGAGGAGATACGCAGTATTTT. Translating it yields CASRGGLRGDTQYF.

The chain carries TRBV5-4 and TRBJ1-1; possible D gene TRBD1, 5 bases. This CDR3 has 15 residues. The ends were cut back, 5 bases at V and 1 base at J, with 15 bases in the middle. Per the germline V gene, CDR1 is SGHNT and CDR2 is YYREEE (reference sequence). The CDR3 sequence is CASRGRKRGNTEAFF. Here the CDR3 DNA reads TGTGCCAGCAGAGGCCGAAAGAGGGGGAACACTGAAGCTTTCTTT.

A few counts support this clonotype. The chain carries TRBV2 and TRBJ2-1; 12 bases map to TRBD2. From germline, CDR1 is SNHLY and CDR2 FYNNEI. V was clipped by 6 bases and J by 9 bases; unmatched bases: 12. This CDR3 region has 16 residues. The CDR3 coding sequence is TGTGCCAGCAGCGGCCTGACTAGCGGGAGTAGTAGTGAGCAGTTCTTC. Translation: CASSGLTSGSSSEQFF. Full variable domain (outside the CDR3, taken from reference TRBV2 and TRBJ2-1): EPEVTQTPSHQVTQMGQEVILRCVPISNHLYFYWYRQILGQKVEFLVSFYNNEISEKSEIFDDQFSVERPDGSNFTLKIRSTKLEDSAMYFCASSGLTSGSSSEQFFGPGTRLTVL.

V is TRBV19 and J is TRBJ2-4; D ambiguous. The CDR3 covers 15 residues. Trimming took off 7 bases at V and 1 base at J, with 14 bases between the two ends. The V gene's germline CDR1 is LNHDA and CDR2 SQIVND (reference sequence). CDR3 nucleotides: TGTGCCAGTAACTCCGGTCCTGGGGCCAAAAACATTCAGTACTTC. It is translated as CASNSGPGAKNIQYF.

This clonotype was recorded at least ten times. J is TRBJ1-5 and V is TRBV25-1; TRBD1 is a possible D gene (5 bases). The length of the CDR3 is 14 residues. V was cut by 3 bases and J by 6 bases, with 12 bases left in between. In germline, CDR1 is MGHDK, CDR2 SYGVNS. CDR3 DNA sequence: TGTGCCAGCAGTGACGGTCTAGGGGTTCAGCCCCAGCATTTT. Its protein product is CASSDGLGVQPQHF.

This clonotype was picked up a small number of times. The chain employs TRBV7-3 and TRBJ2-1; 7 bases map to TRBD1. V shed 6 bases and J 6 bases; nucleotides not matched to a gene: 8. This CDR3 contains 14 residues. Germline CDR1 and CDR2: SGHTA and FQGTGA. In DNA, the CDR3 is TGTGCCAGCAGTCGGACAGGAGGTTCCAATGAGCAGTTCTTC. Translated, it gives CASSRTGGSNEQFF.

This clonotype has a handful of counts. V usage is TRBV7-2 and J usage is TRBJ1-5, with D unresolved. Trimming pared 2 bases from V and 2 bases from J, leaving 10 bases between. The CDR3 totals 15 residues. Germline-derived CDR1 and CDR2 are SGHTA and FQGNSA. The CDR3: CASSLSWVGNQPQHF. As DNA, the CDR3 is TGTGCCAGCAGCTTAAGCTGGGTCGGCAATCAGCCCCAGCATTTT.

V and J are TRBV12-3 or TRBV12-4 and TRBJ2-7, with D perhaps TRBD1 or TRBD2 (5 bases each). Trimming stripped 8 bases from V and 2 bases from J, with 7 bases between. The CDR3 consists of 11 residues. The CDR3 reads CASGGAYEQYF. CDR3 nucleotides: TGTGCCAGCGGGGGAGCCTACGAGCAGTACTTC.

Comment on this clonotype: Mismatch with germline at one junction end may stem from a read error. The chain joins TRBV7-9 to TRBJ1-2; D unresolved. Germline CDR1 and CDR2: SEHNR and FQNEAQ (reference sequence). The CDR3 is 14 residues long. The CDR3 spells CVSSLEQPNYGYTF. CDR3 nucleotide sequence: TGTGTCAGCAGCTTAGAACAGCCTAACTATGGCTACACCTTC.

V is TRBV7-9 and J is TRBJ2-3; D possibly corresponds to TRBD2 (5 bases). V lost 11 bases, J lost 0 bases, and 12 bases lay in between. The CDR3 covers 13 residues. Germline values: CDR1 SEHNR, CDR2 FQNEAQ (reference sequence). The CDR3, as DNA: TGTGCCTCAGGCGGGTTTAGCACAGATACGCAGTATTTT. This sequence encodes CASGGFSTDTQYF.

This chain joins TRBV5-5 and TRBJ2-5; 10 bases agree with TRBD1. Per germline, CDR1 SGHKS and CDR2 YYEKEE (reference sequence). V shed 4 bases, J shed 2 bases, and the junction held 5 bases outside the gene matches. The CDR3 runs to 15 residues. The CDR3, as DNA: TGTGCCAGCAGCCCGGGACAGGGGCTGCAAGAGACCCAGTACTTC. Its translation is CASSPGQGLQETQYF.

The V gene is TRBV9, the J gene TRBJ2-1; 13 nucleotides match TRBD2. Unmatched junction bases numbered 4, after V lost 0 bases and J lost 7 bases. This CDR3 is 16 amino acids long. Germline V gene data show CDR1 as SGDLS and CDR2 as YYNGEE. The CDR3: CASSVAGLAGRNEQFF. The CDR3 bases are TGTGCCAGCAGCGTAGCGGGACTAGCGGGAAGGAATGAGCAGTTCTTC.

This clonotype showed up just a few times. The rearrangement links TRBV6-4 to TRBJ2-1, with 13 bases identical to TRBD2. V gave up 4 bases and J gave up 8 bases; unmatched junction bases: 2. CDR3 length: 14 residues. Per germline, CDR1 MRHNA and CDR2 SNTAGT. The CDR3 loop is CASSGLAGGHEQFF. CDR3 coding DNA: TGTGCCAGCAGTGGACTAGCGGGAGGTCATGAGCAGTTCTTC.

In this sample, this clonotype turned up a few times. The V call is TRBV5-5, the J call TRBJ2-5; D is ambiguous. Germline CDR1 SGHKS, CDR2 YYEKEE (reference sequence). This CDR3 is built from 13 residues. With 4 bases removed from V and 4 bases from J, the gap between germline ends came to 11 bases. The CDR3: CASSVPVGETQYF. For the CDR3, the DNA is TGTGCCAGCAGCGTCCCCGTAGGAGAGACCCAGTACTTC. The full variable domain, rest sourced from reference TRBV5-5 and TRBJ2-5, is DAGVTQSPTHLIKTRGQQVTLRCSPISGHKSVSWYQQVLGQGPQFIFQYYEKEERGRGNFPDRFSARQFPNYSSELNVNALLLGDSALYLCASSVPVGETQYFGPGTRLLVL.